What follows are 2 T cell receptor beta chains derived from one specimen sequenced in a study of human T cells and chemical hapten exposure. Each CDR3 protein is one row after TCRdb ran MiXCR on the RACE reads. This sample has some 74,000 distinct CDR3 sequences; about an eighth occur once, and the top ten carry approximately 6.2%. As for time point: patch test 3, about 24 weeks after DPC sensitization. Treatment described: therapeutic diphenylcyclopropenone sensitization with weekly scalp DPC. The sequencing used whole blood, collected in connection with sensitization to the hapten diphenylcyclopropenone (DPC). The source of these receptors is a woman in her forties or fifties with alopecia areata. Some clones in this sample may be carry-over from other donors' samples.

The genes are TRBV14 and TRBJ1-4; no clear D. Looked up from germline, CDR1 is SGHDN and CDR2 is FVKESK. The CDR3 spans 14 residues. V was clipped by 4 bases and J by 4 bases, with 10 bases between them. CDR3 protein: CASSRVTFNEKLFF. CDR3 in DNA: TGTGCCAGCAGCCGCGTCACCTTTAATGAAAAACTGTTTTTT.

V and J are TRBV4-1 and TRBJ2-2, with 13 bases aligning to TRBD2. Germline loops: CDR1 MGHRA, CDR2 YSYEKL. Unmatched junction bases numbered 9, after V lost 5 bases and J lost 3 bases. The CDR3 extends over 18 amino acids. The CDR3 protein is CASSSRTSGSFDTGELFF. The CDR3 nucleotides read TGCGCCAGCAGCTCCCGGACTAGCGGGAGTTTTGACACCGGGGAGCTGTTTTTT.